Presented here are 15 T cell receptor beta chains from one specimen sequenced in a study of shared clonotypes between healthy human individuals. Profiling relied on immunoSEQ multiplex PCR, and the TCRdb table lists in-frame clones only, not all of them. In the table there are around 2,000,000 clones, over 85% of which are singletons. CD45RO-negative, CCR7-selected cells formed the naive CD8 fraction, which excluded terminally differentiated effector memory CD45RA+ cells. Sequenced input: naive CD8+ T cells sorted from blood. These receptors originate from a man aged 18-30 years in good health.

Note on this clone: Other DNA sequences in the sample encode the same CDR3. This chain's CDR3 is CASSYSAGYEQYF. DNA for the CDR3: TGTGCCAGCAGTTACTCGGCAGGCTACGAGCAGTACTTC. The rearrangement joins TRBV6-5 to TRBJ2-7; D is ambiguous. Per germline, CDR1 MNHEY and CDR2 SVGAGI. Trimming shortened V by 0 bases and J by 3 bases, and 6 bases separated the two germline ends. This CDR3 has 13 residues.

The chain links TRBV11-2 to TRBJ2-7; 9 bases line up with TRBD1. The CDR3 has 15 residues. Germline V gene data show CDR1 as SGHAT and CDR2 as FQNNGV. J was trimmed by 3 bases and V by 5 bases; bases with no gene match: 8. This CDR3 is CASSPNPTGGYEQYF. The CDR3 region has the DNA TGTGCCAGCAGCCCGAACCCGACAGGGGGCTACGAGCAGTACTTC.

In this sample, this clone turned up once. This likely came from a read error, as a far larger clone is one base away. The CDR3 coding sequence is TGTGCCAGCAGCTTATGGGGCGAGCAGTACTTC. It yields the protein CASSLWGEQYF. V and J are TRBV11-3 and TRBJ2-7, with D hard to call. CDR3 size: 11 residues. Germline V gene lookup returns CDR1 SGHNT and CDR2 YENEEA. Trimming left V 2 bases short and J 6 bases short, with 5 bases between.

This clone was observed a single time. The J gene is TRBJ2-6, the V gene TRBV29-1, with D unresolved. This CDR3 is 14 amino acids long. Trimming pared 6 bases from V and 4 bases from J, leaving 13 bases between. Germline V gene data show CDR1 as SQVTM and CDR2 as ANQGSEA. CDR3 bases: TGCAGCGTACCGTCAGAGGCCGGGGCCAACGTCCTGACTTTC. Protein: CSVPSEAGANVLTF.

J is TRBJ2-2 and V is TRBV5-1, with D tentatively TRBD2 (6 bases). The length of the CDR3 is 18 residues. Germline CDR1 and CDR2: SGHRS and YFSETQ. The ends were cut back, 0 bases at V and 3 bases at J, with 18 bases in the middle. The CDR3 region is CASSLVGQSSGDTGELFF. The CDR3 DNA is TGCGCCAGCAGCTTGGTAGGCCAGTCATCGGGGGACACCGGGGAGCTGTTTTTT.

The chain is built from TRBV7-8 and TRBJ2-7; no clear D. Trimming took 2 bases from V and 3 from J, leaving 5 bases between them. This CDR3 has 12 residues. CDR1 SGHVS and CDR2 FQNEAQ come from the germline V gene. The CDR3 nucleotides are TGTGCCAGCAGCTTACAAATCTACGAGCAGTACTTC. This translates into CASSLQIYEQYF.

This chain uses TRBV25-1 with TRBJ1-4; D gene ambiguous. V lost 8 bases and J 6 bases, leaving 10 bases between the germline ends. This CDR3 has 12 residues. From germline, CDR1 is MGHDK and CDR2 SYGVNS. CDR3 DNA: TGTGCCAGCGGACCTACCCATGAAAAACTGTTTTTT. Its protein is CASGPTHEKLFF.

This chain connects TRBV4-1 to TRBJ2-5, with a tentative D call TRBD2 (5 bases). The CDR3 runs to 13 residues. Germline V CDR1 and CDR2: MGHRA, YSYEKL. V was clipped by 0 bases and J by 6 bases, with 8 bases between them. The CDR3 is CASSQDPGKTQYF. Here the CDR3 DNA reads TGCGCCAGCAGCCAAGATCCGGGGAAGACCCAGTACTTC.

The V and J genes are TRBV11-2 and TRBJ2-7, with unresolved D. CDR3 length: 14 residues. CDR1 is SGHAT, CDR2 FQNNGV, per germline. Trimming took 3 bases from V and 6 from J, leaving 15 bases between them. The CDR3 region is CASSLGGATREQYF. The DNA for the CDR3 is TGTGCCAGCAGCTTGGGCGGTGCCACTCGCGAGCAGTACTTC.

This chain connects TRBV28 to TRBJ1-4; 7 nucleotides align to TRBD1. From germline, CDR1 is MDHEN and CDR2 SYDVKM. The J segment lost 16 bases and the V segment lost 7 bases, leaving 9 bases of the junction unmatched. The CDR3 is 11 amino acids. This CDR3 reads CASTSGGGEFF. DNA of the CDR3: TGTGCCAGCACCTCAGGGGGAGGGGAGTTTTTT.

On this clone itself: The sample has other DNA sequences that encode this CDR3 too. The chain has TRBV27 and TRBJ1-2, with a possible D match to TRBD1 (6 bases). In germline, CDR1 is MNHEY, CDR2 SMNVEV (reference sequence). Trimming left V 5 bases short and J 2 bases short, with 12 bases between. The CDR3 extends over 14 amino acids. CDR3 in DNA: TGTGCCAGCAGTCTGATAGGGGGGAACTATGGCTACACCTTC. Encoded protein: CASSLIGGNYGYTF.

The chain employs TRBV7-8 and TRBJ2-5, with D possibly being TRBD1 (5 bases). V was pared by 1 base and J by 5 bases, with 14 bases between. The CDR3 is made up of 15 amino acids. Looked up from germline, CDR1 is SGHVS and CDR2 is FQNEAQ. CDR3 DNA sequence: TGTGCCAGCAGCTTAGTCTTTTCCAGGGTTGAGACCCAGTACTTC. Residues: CASSLVFSRVETQYF.

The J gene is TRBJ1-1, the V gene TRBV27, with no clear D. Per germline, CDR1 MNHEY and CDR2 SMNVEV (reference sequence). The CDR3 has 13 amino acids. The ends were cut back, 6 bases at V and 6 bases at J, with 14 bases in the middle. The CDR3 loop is CASSSTRGAEAFF. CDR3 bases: TGTGCCAGCAGCTCCACGCGGGGAGCTGAAGCTTTCTTT.

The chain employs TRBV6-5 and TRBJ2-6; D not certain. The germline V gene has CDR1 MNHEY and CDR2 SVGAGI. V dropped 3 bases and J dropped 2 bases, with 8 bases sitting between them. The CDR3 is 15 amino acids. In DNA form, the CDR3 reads TGTGCCAGCAGTTATCACAAGGCTGGGGCCAACGTCCTGACTTTC. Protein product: CASSYHKAGANVLTF.

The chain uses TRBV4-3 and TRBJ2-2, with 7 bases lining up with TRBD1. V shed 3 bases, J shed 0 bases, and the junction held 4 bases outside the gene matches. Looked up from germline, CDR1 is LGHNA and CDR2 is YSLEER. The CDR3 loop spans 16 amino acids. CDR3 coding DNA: TGCGCCAGCAGCCAGGCCGGGACAGCGAACACCGGGGAGCTGTTTTTT. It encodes CASSQAGTANTGELFF.